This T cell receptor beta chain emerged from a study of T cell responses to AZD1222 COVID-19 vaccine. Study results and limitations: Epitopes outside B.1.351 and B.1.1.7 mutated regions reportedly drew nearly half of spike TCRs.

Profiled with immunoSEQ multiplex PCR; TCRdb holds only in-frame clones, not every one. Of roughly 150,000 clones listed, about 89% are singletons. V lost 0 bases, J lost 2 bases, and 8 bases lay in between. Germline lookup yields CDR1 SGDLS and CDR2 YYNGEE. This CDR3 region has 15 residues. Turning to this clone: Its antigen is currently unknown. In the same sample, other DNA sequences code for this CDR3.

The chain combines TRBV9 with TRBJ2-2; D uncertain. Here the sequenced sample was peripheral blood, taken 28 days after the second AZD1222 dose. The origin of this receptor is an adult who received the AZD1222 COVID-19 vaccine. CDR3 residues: CASSVGGLNTGELFF. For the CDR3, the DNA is TGTGCCAGCAGCGTAGGAGGTCTTAACACCGGGGAGCTGTTTTTT.